This entry lists 9 T cell receptor beta chains sequenced from one sample in a study of T cell responses to AZD1222 COVID-19 vaccine. Method: immunoSEQ multiplex PCR; TCRdb's copy keeps in-frame clones and lacks some. The sample has 100,000 to 130,000 clones, 92% seen once. The sample in question was peripheral blood, obtained 28 days after the second AZD1222 dose. These receptors were collected from an adult who received the AZD1222 COVID-19 vaccine.

This sequence joins TRBV9 and TRBJ1-1; D unclear. This CDR3 is 13 amino acids long. Germline lookup yields CDR1 SGDLS and CDR2 YYNGEE. The V and J ends lost 3 bases and 3 bases respectively, with 9 bases between them. CDR3 nucleotide sequence: TGTGCCAGCAGCGCCCAGAGGGACACTGAAGCTTTCTTT. This gives the protein CASSAQRDTEAFF.

This clone appeared a single time. The chain is built from TRBV3-1 (or the pseudogene TRBV3-2) and TRBJ2-2; no clear D. Per germline, CDR1 LGHDT and CDR2 YNNKEL (reference sequence). The CDR3 runs 16 residues. Between the trimmed V and J ends, which lost 3 bases and 0 bases, there was a span of 11 bases. CDR3 in DNA: TGTGCCAGCAGCCATTCCGCGCGAACGAACACCGGGGAGCTGTTTTTT. Encoded protein: CASSHSARTNTGELFF.

The chain combines TRBV5-1 with TRBJ2-5; D is unclear. The CDR3 is made up of 15 amino acids. Germline CDR1 SGHRS, CDR2 YFSETQ. V was cut by 2 bases and J by 1 base, with 12 bases left in between. The CDR3 is CASSLVEAGQETQYF. The CDR3 DNA is TGCGCCAGCAGCTTAGTTGAGGCAGGCCAAGAGACCCAGTACTTC.

This chain uses TRBV5-5 with TRBJ1-3; D gene uncertain. Trimming pared 4 bases from V and 5 bases from J, leaving 22 bases between. Germline loops: CDR1 SGHKS, CDR2 YYEKEE (reference sequence). The length of the CDR3 is 17 residues. The CDR3 loop is CASSQGVDISYRNTIYF. The DNA for the CDR3 is TGTGCCAGCAGCCAAGGAGTTGATATATCGTATCGAAACACCATATATTTT.

This chain connects TRBV12-3 or TRBV12-4 to TRBJ2-3, with no clear D. Trimming removed 3 bases from V and 3 bases from J, with 7 bases in between. This CDR3 is built from 13 residues. CDR3 coding DNA: TGTGCCAGCAGTTTGATAGGAACAGATACGCAGTATTTT. Translation: CASSLIGTDTQYF.

The genes are TRBV19 and TRBJ2-2; D is uncertain. The CDR3 contains 15 residues. V lost 6 bases and J 1 base, leaving 12 bases between the germline ends. Germline values: CDR1 LNHDA, CDR2 SQIVND (reference sequence). CDR3 sequence reads: CASSPNRLNTGELFF. The DNA of the CDR3 is TGTGCCAGTAGCCCAAATCGGTTGAACACCGGGGAGCTGTTTTTT.

V is TRBV29-1 and J is TRBJ2-3; D ambiguous. The V gene's germline CDR1 is SQVTM and CDR2 ANQGSEA. Trimming pared 6 bases from V and 2 bases from J, leaving 9 bases between. The CDR3 contains 12 residues. The CDR3 bases are TGCAGCGTCCCTCTTAACACAGATACGCAGTATTTT. It encodes CSVPLNTDTQYF.

This clone has a single count. The chain couples TRBV5-1 to TRBJ2-6; TRBD1 agrees at 11 bases. The germline CDR1 and CDR2 sequences are SGHRS and YFSETQ. With 5 bases clipped from V and 1 base from J, the junction kept 5 bases outside the gene matches. CDR3 size: 17 residues. The CDR3 DNA reads TGCGCCAGCAGGCGGGGACAGGGGGAATCTGGGGCCAACGTCCTGACTTTC. Translated, it gives CASRRGQGESGANVLTF.

This chain links TRBV12-3 or TRBV12-4 with TRBJ2-2; 10 nucleotides align to TRBD2. V lost 6 bases to trimming and J lost 8 bases; unmatched junction nucleotides: 3. This CDR3 is 13 amino acids long. The CDR3 DNA sequence: TGTGCCAGCAGCGGACTAGCGGCGGGGGAGCTGTTTTTT. This encodes CASSGLAAGELFF.